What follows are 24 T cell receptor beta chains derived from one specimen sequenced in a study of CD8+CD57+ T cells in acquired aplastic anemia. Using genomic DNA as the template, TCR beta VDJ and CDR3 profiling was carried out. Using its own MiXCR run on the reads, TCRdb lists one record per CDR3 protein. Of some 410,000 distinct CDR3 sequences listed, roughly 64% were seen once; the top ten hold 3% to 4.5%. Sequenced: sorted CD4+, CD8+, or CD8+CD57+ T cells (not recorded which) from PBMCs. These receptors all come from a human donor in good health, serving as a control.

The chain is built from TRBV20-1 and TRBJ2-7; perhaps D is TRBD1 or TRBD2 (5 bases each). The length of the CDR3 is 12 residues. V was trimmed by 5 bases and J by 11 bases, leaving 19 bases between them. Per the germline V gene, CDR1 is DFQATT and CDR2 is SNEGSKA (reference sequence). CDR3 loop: CSASWGNQDKYF. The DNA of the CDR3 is TGCAGTGCTTCATGGGGGAATCAAGACAAGTACTTC.

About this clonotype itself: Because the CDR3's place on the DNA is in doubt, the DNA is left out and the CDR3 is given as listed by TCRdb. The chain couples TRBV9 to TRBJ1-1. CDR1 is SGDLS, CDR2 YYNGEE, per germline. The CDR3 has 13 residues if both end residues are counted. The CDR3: CASTVALWLHLRF.

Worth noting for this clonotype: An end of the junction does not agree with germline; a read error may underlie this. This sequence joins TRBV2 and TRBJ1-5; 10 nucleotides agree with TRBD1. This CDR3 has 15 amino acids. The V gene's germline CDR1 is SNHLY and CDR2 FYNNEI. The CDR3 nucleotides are TGTGCCGGCAGTCCGGGACAGGGGCTTAACTATGCCTACACTTTC. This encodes CAGSPGQGLNYAYTF. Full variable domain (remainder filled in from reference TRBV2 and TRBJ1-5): EPEVTQTPSHQVTQMGQEVILRCVPISNHLYFYWYRQILGQKVEFLVSFYNNEISEKSEIFDDQFSVERPDGSNFTLKIRSTKLEDSAMYFCAGSPGQGLNYAYTFGDGTRLSIL.

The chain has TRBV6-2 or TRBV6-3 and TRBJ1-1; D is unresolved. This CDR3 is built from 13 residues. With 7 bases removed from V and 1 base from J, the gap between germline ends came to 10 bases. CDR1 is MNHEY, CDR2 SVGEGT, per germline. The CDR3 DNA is TGTGCCAGCATTGTGGCCCCGAACACTGAAGCTTTCTTT. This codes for CASIVAPNTEAFF.

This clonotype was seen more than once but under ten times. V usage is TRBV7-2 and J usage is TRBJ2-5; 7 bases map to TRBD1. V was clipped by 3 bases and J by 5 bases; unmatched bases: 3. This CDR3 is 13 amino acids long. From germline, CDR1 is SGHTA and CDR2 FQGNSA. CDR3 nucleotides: TGTGCCAGCAGCTTTACAGGGGTGGAGACCCAGTACTTC. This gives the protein CASSFTGVETQYF. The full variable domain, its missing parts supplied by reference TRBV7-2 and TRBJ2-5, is GAGVSQSPSNKVTEKGKDVELRCDPISGHTALYWYRQSLGQGLEFLIYFQGNSAPDKSGLPSDRFSAERTGGSVSTLTIQRTQQEDSAVYLCASSFTGVETQYFGPGTRLLVL.

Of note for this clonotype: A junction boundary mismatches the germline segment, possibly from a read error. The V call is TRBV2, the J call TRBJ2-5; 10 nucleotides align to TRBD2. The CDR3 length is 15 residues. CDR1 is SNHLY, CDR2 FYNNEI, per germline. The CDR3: CASRGSSGGNDQLFF. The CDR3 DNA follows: TGTGCCAGCAGGGGATCTAGCGGGGGAAATGATCAGTTGTTCTTC.

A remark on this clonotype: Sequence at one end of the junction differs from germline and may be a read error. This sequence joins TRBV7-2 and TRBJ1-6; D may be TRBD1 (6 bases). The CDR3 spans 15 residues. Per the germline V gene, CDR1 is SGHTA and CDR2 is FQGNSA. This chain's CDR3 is CASSLWAGDNSPLHF. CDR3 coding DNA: TGTGCCAGTAGCTTGTGGGCAGGGGATAATTCACCCCTCCACTTT. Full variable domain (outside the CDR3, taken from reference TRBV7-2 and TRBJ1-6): GAGVSQSPSNKVTEKGKDVELRCDPISGHTALYWYRQSLGQGLEFLIYFQGNSAPDKSGLPSDRFSAERTGGSVSTLTIQRTQQEDSAVYLCASSLWAGDNSPLHFGNGTRLTVT.

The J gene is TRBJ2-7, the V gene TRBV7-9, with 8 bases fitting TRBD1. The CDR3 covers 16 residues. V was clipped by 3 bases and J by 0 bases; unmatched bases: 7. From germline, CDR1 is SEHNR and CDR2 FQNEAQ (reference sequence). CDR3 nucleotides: TGTGCCAGCAGCTTGGGGGCAGGGGGCGGCTCCTACGAGCAGTACTTC. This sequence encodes CASSLGAGGGSYEQYF.

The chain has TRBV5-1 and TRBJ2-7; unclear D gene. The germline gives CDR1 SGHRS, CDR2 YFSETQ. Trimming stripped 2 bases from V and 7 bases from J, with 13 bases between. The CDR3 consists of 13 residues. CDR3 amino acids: CASSLRDTDEQYF. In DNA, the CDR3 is TGCGCCAGCAGCTTAAGAGACACTGATGAGCAGTACTTC.

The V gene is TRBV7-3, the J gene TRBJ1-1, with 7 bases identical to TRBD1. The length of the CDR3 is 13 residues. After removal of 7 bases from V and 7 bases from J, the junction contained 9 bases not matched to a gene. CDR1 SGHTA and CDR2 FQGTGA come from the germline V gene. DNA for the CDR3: TGTGCCAGCACTTCCAGGGGGAACGATGAAGCTTTCTTT. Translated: CASTSRGNDEAFF.

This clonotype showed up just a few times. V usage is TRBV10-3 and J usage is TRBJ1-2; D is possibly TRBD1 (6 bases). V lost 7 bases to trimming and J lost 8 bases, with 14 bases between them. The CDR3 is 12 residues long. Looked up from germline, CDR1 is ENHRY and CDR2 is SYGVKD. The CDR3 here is CAINGGGDGYTF. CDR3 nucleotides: TGTGCCATCAATGGCGGGGGCGACGGCTACACCTTC.

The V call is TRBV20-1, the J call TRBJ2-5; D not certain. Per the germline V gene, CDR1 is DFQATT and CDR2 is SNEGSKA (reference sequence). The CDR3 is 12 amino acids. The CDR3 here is CSYRSSQETQYF. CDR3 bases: TGCAGCTACCGGTCGTCGCAAGAGACCCAGTACTTC.

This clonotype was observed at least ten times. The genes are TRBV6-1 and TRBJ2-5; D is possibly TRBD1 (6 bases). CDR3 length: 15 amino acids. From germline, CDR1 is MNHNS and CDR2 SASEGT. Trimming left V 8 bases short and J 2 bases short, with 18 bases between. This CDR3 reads CASVKSGTPQETQYF. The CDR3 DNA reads TGTGCCAGCGTTAAATCCGGGACACCACAAGAGACCCAGTACTTC.

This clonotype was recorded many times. The CDR3 spells CASSLGLAGNEQFF. CDR3 bases: TGTGCCAGCAGCCTGGGACTAGCGGGTAATGAGCAGTTCTTC. The chain has TRBV3-1 and TRBJ2-1, with 12 bases matching TRBD2. The J segment lost 7 bases and the V segment lost 4 bases, leaving 2 bases of the junction unmatched. Germline V gene data show CDR1 as LGHDT and CDR2 as YNNKEL (reference sequence). There are 14 residues in the CDR3.

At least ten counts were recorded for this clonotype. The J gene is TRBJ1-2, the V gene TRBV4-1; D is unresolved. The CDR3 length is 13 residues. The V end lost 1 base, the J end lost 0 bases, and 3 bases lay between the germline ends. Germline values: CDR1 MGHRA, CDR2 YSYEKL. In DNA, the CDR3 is TGCGCCAGCAGCCAAGGTCCTAACTATGGCTACACCTTC. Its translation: CASSQGPNYGYTF.

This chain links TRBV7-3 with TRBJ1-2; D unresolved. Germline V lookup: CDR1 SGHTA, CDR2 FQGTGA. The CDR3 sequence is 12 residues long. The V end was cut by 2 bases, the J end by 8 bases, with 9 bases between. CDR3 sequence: CASSLLAGGYTF. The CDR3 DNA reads TGTGCCAGCAGCTTACTAGCCGGGGGCTACACCTTC.

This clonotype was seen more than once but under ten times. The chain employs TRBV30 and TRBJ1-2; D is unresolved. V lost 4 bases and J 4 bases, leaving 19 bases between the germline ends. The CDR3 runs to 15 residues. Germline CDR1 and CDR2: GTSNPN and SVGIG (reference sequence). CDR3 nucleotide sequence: TGTGCCTGGAATCAAAACGAACTATGGGGCTATGGCTACACCTTC. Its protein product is CAWNQNELWGYGYTF.

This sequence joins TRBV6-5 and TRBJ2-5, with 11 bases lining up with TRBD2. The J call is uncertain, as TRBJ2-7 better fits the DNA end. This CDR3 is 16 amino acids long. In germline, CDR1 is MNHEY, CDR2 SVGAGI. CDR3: CASSYRLAGTTYEQYF. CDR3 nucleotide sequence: TGTGCCAGCAGTTACCGACTAGCGGGGACGACCTACGAGCAGTACTTC.

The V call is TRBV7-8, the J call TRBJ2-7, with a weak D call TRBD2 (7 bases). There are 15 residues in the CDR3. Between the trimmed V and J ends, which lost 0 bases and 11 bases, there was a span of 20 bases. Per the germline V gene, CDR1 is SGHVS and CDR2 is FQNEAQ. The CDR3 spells CASSLAPGGHIYEYF. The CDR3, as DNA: TGTGCCAGCAGCTTAGCGCCGGGGGGACATATCTACGAGTACTTC.

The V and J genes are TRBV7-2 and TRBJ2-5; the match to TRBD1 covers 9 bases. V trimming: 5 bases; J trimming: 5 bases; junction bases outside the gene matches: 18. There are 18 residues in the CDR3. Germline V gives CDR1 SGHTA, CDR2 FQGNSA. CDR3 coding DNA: TGTGCCAGCAGCGTACAAGGTAAGACAGGGGGGGGTCCGGAGACCCAGTACTTC. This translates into CASSVQGKTGGGPETQYF.

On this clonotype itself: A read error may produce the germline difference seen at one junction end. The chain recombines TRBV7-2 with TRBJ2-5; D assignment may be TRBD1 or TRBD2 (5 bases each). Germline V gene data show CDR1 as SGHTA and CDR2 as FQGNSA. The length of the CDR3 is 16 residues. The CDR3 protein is CASSLRVGEPQETQYF. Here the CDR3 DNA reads TGCGCCAGCAGCTTGAGGGTGGGGGAGCCGCAAGAGACCCAGTACTTC.

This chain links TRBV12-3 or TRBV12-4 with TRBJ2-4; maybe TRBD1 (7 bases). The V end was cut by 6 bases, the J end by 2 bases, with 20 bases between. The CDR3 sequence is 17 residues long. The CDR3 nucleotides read TGTGCCAGCAGCCACCGCGGGACAGTCAGGACCAAAAACATTCAGTACTTC. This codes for CASSHRGTVRTKNIQYF.

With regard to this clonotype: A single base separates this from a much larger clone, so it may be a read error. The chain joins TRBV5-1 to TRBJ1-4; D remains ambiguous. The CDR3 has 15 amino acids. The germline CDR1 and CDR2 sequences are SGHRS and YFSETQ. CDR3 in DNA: TGCGCCGGCAGTTGGGCTGGGGTTTCGGGGGAAAAACTGTTTTTT. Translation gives CAGSWAGVSGEKLFF.

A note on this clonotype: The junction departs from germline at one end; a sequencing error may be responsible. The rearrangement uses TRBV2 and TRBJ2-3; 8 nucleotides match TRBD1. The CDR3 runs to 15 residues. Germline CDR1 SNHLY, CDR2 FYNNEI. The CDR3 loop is CASSSSGQGLYGYNF. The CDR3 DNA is TGTGCCAGCAGTTCGTCTGGACAGGGTTTGTATGGCTACAATTTC.